This T cell receptor (beta chain) was identified in a study of blood T cell repertoires in COVID-19. Looking at the study overall: Acute and convalescent COVID-19 specimens originated in the United States, Italy and Spain. PBMCs, B-cell-depleted T cells, or T cells were the source of the cDNA or gDNA that made up the material.

Authors' data handling: The authors estimated nucleated cell counts from reference gene primer amplification. Data came from immunoSEQ multiplex PCR; TCRdb stores just in-frame clones and leaves some out. V and J calls and clone size follow that table, whereas D and trimming were derived from the DNA. The sample has about 200,000 clones, under 90% seen once. Germline CDR1 SGHNT, CDR2 YYREEE (reference sequence). The CDR3 sequence is 14 residues long. V dropped 2 bases and J dropped 2 bases, with 10 bases sitting between them. This clonotype was obtained from a man aged 50 or older with acute or convalescent COVID-19. The J gene is TRBJ2-5, the V gene TRBV5-4, with TRBD1 as a possible D gene (6 bases). The sequenced sample was peripheral blood. The CDR3 DNA sequence: TGTGCCAGCAGCTTAGACAGGACACAAGAGACCCAGTACTTC. This sequence encodes CASSLDRTQETQYF.